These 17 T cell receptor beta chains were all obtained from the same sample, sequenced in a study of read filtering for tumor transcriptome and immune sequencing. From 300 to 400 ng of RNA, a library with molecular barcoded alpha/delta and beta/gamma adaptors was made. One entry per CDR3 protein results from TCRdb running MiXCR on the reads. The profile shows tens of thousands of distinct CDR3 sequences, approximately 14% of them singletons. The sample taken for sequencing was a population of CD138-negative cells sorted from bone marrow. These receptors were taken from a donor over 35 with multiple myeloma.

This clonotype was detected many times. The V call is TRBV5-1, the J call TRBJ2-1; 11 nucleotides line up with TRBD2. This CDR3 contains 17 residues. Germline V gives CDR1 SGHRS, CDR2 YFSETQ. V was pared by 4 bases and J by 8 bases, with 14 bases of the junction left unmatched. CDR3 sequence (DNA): TGCGCCAGCAGCCTTTTAGCCTTAGCGGGAGGGAGGCATGAGCAGTTCTTC. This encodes CASSLLALAGGRHEQFF.

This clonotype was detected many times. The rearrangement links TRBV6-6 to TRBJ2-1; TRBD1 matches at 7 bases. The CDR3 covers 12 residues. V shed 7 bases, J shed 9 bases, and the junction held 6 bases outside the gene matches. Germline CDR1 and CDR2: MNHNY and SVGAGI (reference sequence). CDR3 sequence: CASIDRAGEQFF. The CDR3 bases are TGTGCCAGCATTGACAGGGCCGGTGAGCAGTTCTTC.

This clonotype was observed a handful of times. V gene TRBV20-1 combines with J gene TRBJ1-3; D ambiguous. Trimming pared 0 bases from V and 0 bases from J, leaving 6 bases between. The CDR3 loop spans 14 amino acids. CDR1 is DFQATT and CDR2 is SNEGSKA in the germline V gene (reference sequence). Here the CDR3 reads CSARDGLSGNTIYF. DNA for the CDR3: TGCAGTGCTAGAGACGGTCTCTCTGGAAACACCATATATTTT.

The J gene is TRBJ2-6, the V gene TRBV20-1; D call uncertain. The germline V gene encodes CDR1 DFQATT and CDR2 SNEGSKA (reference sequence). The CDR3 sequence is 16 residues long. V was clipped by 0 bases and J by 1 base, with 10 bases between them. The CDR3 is CSARDRKGSGANVLTF. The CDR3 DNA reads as TGCAGTGCTAGAGACAGGAAGGGATCTGGGGCCAACGTCCTGACTTTC.

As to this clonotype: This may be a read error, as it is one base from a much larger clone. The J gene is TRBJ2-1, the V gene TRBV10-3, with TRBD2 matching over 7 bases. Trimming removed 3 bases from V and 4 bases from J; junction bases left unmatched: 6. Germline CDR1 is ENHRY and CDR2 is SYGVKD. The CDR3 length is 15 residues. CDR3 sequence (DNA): TGTGCCATCAGTGAATTCGCGGGAGCTTACAATGAGCAGTTCTTC. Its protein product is CAISEFAGAYNEQFF.

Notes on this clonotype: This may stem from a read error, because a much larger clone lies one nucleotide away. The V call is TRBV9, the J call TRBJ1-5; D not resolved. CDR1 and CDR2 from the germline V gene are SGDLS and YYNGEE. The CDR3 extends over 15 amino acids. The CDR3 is CASRVDTSYNQPQHF. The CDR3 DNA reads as TGTGCCAGCAGGGTAGATACTAGTTACAATCAGCCCCAGCATTTT.

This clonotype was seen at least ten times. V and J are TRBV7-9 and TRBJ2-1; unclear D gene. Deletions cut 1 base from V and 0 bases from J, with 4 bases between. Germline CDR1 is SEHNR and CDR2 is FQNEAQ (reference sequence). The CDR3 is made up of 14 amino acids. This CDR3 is CASSLESSYNEQFF. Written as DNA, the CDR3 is TGTGCCAGCAGCTTAGAGAGCTCCTACAATGAGCAGTTCTTC.

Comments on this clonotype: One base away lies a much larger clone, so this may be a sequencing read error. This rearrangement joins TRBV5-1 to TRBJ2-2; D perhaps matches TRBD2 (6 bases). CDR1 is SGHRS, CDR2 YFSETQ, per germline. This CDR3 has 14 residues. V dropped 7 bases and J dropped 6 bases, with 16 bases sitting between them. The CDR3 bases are TGCGCCAGCCTTAGCGGCCCTGGACCCGGGGAGCTGTTTTTT. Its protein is CASLSGPGPGELFF.

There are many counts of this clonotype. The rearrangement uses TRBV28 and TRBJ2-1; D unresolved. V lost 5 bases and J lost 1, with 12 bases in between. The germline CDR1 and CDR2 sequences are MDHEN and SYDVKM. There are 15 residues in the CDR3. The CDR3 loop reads CASSPLIRSYNEQFF. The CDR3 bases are TGTGCCAGCAGTCCGTTGATCAGGTCCTACAATGAGCAGTTCTTC.

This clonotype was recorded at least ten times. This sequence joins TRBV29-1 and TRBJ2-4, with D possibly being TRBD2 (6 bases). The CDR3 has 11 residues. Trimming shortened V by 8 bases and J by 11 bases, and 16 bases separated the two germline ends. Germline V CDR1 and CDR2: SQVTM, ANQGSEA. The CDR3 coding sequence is TGCAGCTCCTCTAGTGGGGAGGTTCAGTACTTC. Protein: CSSSSGEVQYF.

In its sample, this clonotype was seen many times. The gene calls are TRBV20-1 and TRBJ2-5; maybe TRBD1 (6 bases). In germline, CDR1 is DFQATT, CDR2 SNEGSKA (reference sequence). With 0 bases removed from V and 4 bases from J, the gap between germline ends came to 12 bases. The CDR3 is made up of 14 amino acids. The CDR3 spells CSARDRARGETQYF. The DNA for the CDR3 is TGCAGTGCTAGAGATCGGGCCAGGGGAGAGACCCAGTACTTC.

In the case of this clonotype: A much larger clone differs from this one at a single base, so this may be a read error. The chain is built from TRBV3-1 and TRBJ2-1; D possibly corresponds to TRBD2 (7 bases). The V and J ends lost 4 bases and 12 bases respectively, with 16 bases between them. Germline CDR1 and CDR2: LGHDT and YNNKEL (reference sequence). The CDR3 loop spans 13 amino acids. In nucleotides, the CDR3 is TGTGCCAGCAGCCGTCAAGGGGGGGCATGGCAGTTCTTC. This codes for CASSRQGGAWQFF.

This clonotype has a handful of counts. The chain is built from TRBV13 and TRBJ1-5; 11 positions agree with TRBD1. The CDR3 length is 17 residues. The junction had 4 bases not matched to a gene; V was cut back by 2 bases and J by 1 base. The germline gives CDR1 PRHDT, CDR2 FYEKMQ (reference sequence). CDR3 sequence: CASSLRTGGGSNQPQHF. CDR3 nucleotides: TGTGCCAGCAGCTTAAGGACAGGGGGCGGAAGCAATCAGCCCCAGCATTTT.

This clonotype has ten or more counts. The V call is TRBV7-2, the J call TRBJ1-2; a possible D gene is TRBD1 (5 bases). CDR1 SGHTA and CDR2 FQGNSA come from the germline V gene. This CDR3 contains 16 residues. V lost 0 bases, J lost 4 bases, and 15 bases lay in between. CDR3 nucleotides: TGTGCCAGCAGCTTAGCTTCGGACTTCGGGGGCTATGGCTACACCTTC. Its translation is CASSLASDFGGYGYTF. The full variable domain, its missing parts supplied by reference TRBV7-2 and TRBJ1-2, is GAGVSQSPSNKVTEKGKDVELRCDPISGHTALYWYRQSLGQGLEFLIYFQGNSAPDKSGLPSDRFSAERTGGSVSTLTIQRTQQEDSAVYLCASSLASDFGGYGYTFGSGTRLTVV.

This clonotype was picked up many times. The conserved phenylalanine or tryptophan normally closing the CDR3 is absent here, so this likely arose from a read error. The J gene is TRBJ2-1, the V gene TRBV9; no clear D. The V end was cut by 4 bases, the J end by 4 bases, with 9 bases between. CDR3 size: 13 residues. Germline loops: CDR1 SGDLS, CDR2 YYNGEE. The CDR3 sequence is CASSMRQYNEQFI. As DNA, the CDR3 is TGTGCCAGCAGCATGAGGCAGTACAATGAGCAGTTCATC.

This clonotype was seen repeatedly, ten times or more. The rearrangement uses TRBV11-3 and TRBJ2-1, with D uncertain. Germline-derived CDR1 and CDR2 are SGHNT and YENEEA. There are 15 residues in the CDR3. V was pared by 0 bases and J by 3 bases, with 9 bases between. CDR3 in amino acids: CASSLDPAFYNEQFF. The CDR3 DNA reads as TGTGCCAGCAGCTTAGATCCGGCCTTCTACAATGAGCAGTTCTTC.

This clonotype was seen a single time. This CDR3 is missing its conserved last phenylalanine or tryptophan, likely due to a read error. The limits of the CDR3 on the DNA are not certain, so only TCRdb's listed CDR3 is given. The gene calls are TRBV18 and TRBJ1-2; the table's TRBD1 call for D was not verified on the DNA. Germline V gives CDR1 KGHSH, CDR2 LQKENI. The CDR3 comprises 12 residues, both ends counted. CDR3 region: CASSENRERYAS.